This T cell receptor (beta chain) was recorded in a study of T cell responses to AZD1222 COVID-19 vaccine. Study-level information: Investigators merged groups given second doses at roughly 4 or roughly 12 weeks. Study outcomes and limitations: In all cases, repertoires were sampled only after the peak T cell response.

Assay: immunoSEQ multiplex PCR; the TCRdb copy retains only in-frame clones and omits some. The table records around 84,000 clones, roughly 90% of them present only once. This clone has a single count. Its cognate antigen is unknown. This receptor was obtained from an adult in good health. This material consisted of peripheral blood, taken on day 0 of AZD1222 vaccination.

The DNA of the CDR3 is TGTGCCACCAGCAGAGTGGGACAGGGGGGTTCCAACTATGGCTACACCTTC. Its translation is CATSRVGQGGSNYGYTF. V is TRBV15 and J is TRBJ1-2; 11 bases align to TRBD1. J lost 2 bases, V lost 1 base, and 6 bases had no gene match. Germline V CDR1 and CDR2: LNHNV, YYDKDF (reference sequence). CDR3 length: 17 amino acids.